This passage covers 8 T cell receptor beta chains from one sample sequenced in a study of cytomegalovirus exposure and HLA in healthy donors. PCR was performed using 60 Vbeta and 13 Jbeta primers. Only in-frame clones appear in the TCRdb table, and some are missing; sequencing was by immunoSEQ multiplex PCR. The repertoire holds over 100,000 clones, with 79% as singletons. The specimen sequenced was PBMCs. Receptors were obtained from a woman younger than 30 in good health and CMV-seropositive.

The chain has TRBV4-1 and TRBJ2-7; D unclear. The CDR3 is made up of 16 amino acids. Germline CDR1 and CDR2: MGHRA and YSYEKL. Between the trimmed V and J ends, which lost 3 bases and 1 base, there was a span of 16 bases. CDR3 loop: CASSHLDMMASYEQYF. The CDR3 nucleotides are TGCGCCAGCAGCCACCTCGACATGATGGCATCCTACGAGCAGTACTTC.

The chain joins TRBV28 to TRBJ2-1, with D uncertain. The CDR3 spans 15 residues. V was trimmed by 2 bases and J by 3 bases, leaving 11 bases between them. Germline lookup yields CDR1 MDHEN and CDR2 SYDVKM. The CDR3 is CASSLPRSYYNEQFF. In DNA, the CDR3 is TGTGCCAGCAGTTTACCCCGGAGTTACTACAATGAGCAGTTCTTC.

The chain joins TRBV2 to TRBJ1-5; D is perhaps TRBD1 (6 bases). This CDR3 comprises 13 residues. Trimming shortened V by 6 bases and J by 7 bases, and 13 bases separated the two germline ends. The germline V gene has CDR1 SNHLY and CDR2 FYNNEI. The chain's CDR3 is CASRLTGDQPQHF. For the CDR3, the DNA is TGTGCCAGCAGATTGACAGGAGACCAGCCCCAGCATTTT.

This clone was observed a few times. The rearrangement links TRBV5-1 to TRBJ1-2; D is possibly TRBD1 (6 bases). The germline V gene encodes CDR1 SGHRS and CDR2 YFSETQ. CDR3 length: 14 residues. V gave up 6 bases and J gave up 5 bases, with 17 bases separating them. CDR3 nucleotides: TGCGCCAGCACCTACGCAGGGGCTAGGTATGGCTACACCTTC. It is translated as CASTYAGARYGYTF. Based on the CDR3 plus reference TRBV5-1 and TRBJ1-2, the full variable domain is KAGVTQTPRYLIKTRGQQVTLSCSPISGHRSVSWYQQTPGQGLQFLFEYFSETQRNKGNFPGRFSGRQFSNSRSEMNVSTLELGDSALYLCASTYAGARYGYTFGSGTRLTVV.

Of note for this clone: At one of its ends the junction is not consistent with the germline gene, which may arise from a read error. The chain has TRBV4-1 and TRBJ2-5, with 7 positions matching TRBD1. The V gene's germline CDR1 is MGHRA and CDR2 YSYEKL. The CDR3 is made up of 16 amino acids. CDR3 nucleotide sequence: TGCGCCAGCAGGCAAGCTACAGGGGTCGGGGTAGAGACCCAGTACTTC. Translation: CASRQATGVGVETQYF.

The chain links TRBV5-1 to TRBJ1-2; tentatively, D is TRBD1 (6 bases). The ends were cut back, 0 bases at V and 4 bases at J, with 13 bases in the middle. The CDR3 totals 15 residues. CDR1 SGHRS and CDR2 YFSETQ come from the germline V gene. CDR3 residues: CASSLGSAQGYGYTF. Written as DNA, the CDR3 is TGCGCCAGCAGCTTGGGGTCGGCACAGGGCTATGGCTACACCTTC.

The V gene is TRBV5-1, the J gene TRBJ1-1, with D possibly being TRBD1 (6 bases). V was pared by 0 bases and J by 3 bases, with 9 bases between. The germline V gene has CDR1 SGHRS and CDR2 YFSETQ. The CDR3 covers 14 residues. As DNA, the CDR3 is TGCGCCAGCAGCTTGGAGGCAGGGGACACTGAAGCTTTCTTT. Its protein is CASSLEAGDTEAFF.

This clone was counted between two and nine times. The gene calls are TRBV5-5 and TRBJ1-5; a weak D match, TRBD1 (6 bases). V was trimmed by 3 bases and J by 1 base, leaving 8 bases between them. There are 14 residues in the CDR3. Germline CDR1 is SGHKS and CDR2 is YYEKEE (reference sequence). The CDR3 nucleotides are TGTGCCAGCAGCTCAGACAGGAGCAATCAGCCCCAGCATTTT. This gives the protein CASSSDRSNQPQHF.